These 27 T cell receptor beta chains originate from one sample sequenced in a study of T-cell reconstitution after alpha-beta-depleted transplantation in children. A library of TCRbeta sequences, prepared with unique molecular identifiers, was generated. TCRdb passed the PCR reads through MiXCR, listing each CDR3 protein once. The repertoire holds 640,000 or so distinct CDR3 sequences, with roughly 15% as singletons. This sample comprised PBMCs from the stem cell graft donor, obtained from the stem cell graft. Source of these receptors: a human donor who donated a stem cell graft to a child with acute myeloid leukemia.

This clonotype has ten or more counts. J is TRBJ1-1 and V is TRBV7-8; the D is unclear. CDR3 length equals 14 residues. Germline values: CDR1 SGHVS, CDR2 FQNEAQ. The V and J ends lost 5 bases and 7 bases respectively, with 17 bases between them. Here the CDR3 DNA reads TGTGCCAGCAGCCCCCGCCGAATAGCCGGTGAAGCTTTCTTT. Translation gives CASSPRRIAGEAFF.

This clonotype was recorded many times. V is TRBV20-1 and J is TRBJ1-5; perhaps TRBD1 as D (5 bases). This CDR3 has 14 amino acids. The germline V gene has CDR1 DFQATT and CDR2 SNEGSKA (reference sequence). The V end was cut by 0 bases, the J end by 4 bases, with 10 bases between. The CDR3 sequence is CSARDQWGNQPQHF. The CDR3 coding sequence is TGCAGTGCTAGAGATCAATGGGGGAATCAGCCCCAGCATTTT.

There are a few counts of this clonotype. V is TRBV7-2 and J is TRBJ2-7; TRBD1 matches 10 bases. The germline gives CDR1 SGHTA, CDR2 FQGNSA. The CDR3 sequence is 15 residues long. V was pared by 5 bases and J by 1 base, with 5 bases of the junction left unmatched. The CDR3 DNA follows: TGTGCCAGCAGCGGACAGGGGGGCCTTTCCTACGAGCAGTACTTC. Residues: CASSGQGGLSYEQYF.

This clonotype was seen ten or more times. This sequence joins TRBV12-3 or TRBV12-4 and TRBJ1-2; D is possibly TRBD1 (5 bases). This CDR3 region has 12 residues. The V and J ends lost 6 bases and 3 bases respectively, with 8 bases between them. The CDR3 reads CASSGGDYGYTF. The CDR3 DNA sequence: TGTGCCAGCAGCGGAGGGGACTATGGCTACACCTTC.

This clonotype was counted at least ten times. The chain carries TRBV20-1 and TRBJ1-1; no clear D gene. The CDR3 sequence is 16 residues long. CDR1 and CDR2 (germline): DFQATT, SNEGSKA (reference sequence). V lost 0 bases and J 3 bases, leaving 17 bases between the germline ends. CDR3 DNA: TGCAGTGCTAGAGATAAATTGGGGTTTCGGGACACTGAAGCTTTCTTT. It encodes CSARDKLGFRDTEAFF.

The table lists this clonotype with many counts. The chain combines TRBV20-1 with TRBJ1-1; D not resolved. Germline values: CDR1 DFQATT, CDR2 SNEGSKA (reference sequence). The CDR3 consists of 12 residues. V was pared by 6 bases and J by 1 base, with 9 bases between. CDR3: CSARYPNTEAFF. The CDR3, as DNA: TGCAGTGCAAGATACCCGAACACTGAAGCTTTCTTT.

This clonotype was recorded many times. The chain has TRBV7-2 and TRBJ1-5; weak D call: TRBD1 (5 bases). Germline V gene lookup returns CDR1 SGHTA and CDR2 FQGNSA. V was cut by 4 bases and J by 0 bases, with 10 bases left in between. This CDR3 has 15 amino acids. The CDR3 region has the DNA TGTGCCAGCAGCTCAGGGATCCATAGCAATCAGCCCCAGCATTTT. This encodes CASSSGIHSNQPQHF.

The rearrangement links TRBV7-8 to TRBJ1-5; D ambiguous. Looked up from germline, CDR1 is SGHVS and CDR2 is FQNEAQ. V was trimmed by 3 bases and J by 3 bases, leaving 9 bases between them. The CDR3 loop spans 14 amino acids. The CDR3 DNA reads as TGTGCCAGCAGCTTTGATGCAGACAATCAGCCCCAGCATTTT. The encoded protein is CASSFDADNQPQHF.

This clonotype was found a few times. V usage is TRBV20-1 and J usage is TRBJ1-2; tentatively, D is TRBD1 (6 bases). With 0 bases removed from V and 5 bases from J, the gap between germline ends came to 16 bases. Germline-derived CDR1 and CDR2 are DFQATT and SNEGSKA (reference sequence). The CDR3 extends over 15 amino acids. The CDR3 loop reads CSARDHETGPYGYTF. DNA of the CDR3: TGCAGTGCTAGAGATCACGAGACAGGACCTTATGGCTACACCTTC.

The table lists this clonotype with many counts. The rearrangement joins TRBV20-1 to TRBJ1-4; D uncertain. The CDR3 is made up of 15 amino acids. Germline V gives CDR1 DFQATT, CDR2 SNEGSKA (reference sequence). V was cut by 0 bases and J by 7 bases, with 15 bases left in between. CDR3 DNA sequence: TGCAGTGCTAGAGATTCCGAGAACTTGGGTGAAAAACTGTTTTTT. Its protein product is CSARDSENLGEKLFF.

This clonotype came up a few times. This chain connects TRBV7-2 to TRBJ2-3; D may correspond to TRBD1 or TRBD2 (7 bases each). This CDR3 is 15 amino acids long. V was clipped by 3 bases and J by 6 bases, with 16 bases between them. Germline CDR1 SGHTA, CDR2 FQGNSA. The CDR3 nucleotides read TGTGCCAGCAGCTTCTCAGGGGGGGCTGACGATACGCAGTATTTT. Translation: CASSFSGGADDTQYF.

The sample holds many counts of this clonotype. V and J are TRBV20-1 and TRBJ1-5; D not certain. This CDR3 is built from 14 residues. Trimming removed 5 bases at V and 2 bases at J, with 13 bases between. Germline loops: CDR1 DFQATT, CDR2 SNEGSKA (reference sequence). The chain's CDR3 is CSAEGSGGNQPQHF. CDR3 nucleotide sequence: TGCAGTGCTGAAGGGTCCGGCGGCAATCAGCCCCAGCATTTT.

The genes are TRBV6-2 or TRBV6-3 and TRBJ2-1; possibly TRBD1 or TRBD2 for D (5 bases each). Germline CDR1 MNHEY, CDR2 SVGEGT. V gave up 10 bases and J gave up 0 bases, with 19 bases separating them. The CDR3 spans 16 residues. As DNA, the CDR3 is TGTGCCACCCAAGGGACCACCCCAAGCTCCTACAATGAGCAGTTCTTC. Amino acids: CATQGTTPSSYNEQFF.

This clonotype appeared many times. The chain links TRBV29-1 to TRBJ2-1, with 8 bases aligning to TRBD2. V shed 4 bases and J 7 bases; nucleotides not matched to a gene: 6. The CDR3 is 13 amino acids. Germline V gives CDR1 SQVTM, CDR2 ANQGSEA. The CDR3 bases are TGCAGCGTTGGTAGCGGGGAGAGAAATGAGCAGTTCTTC. Translation: CSVGSGERNEQFF.

The chain combines TRBV2 with TRBJ2-3; the D call may be TRBD1 or TRBD2 (5 bases each). This CDR3 comprises 12 residues. Trimming removed 4 bases from V and 10 bases from J, with 12 bases in between. Germline values: CDR1 SNHLY, CDR2 FYNNEI. The CDR3 loop reads CASSGQGPPQYF. The CDR3 DNA sequence: TGTGCCAGCAGTGGGCAGGGACCACCGCAGTATTTT.

This clonotype was seen many times. This chain uses TRBV20-1 with TRBJ1-5; 9 bases match TRBD1. Germline CDR1 reads DFQATT; CDR2 reads SNEGSKA (reference sequence). V was clipped by 0 bases and J by 5 bases; unmatched bases: 8. The CDR3 sequence is 16 residues long. CDR3 sequence: CSAREGTGTGYQPQHF. CDR3 coding DNA: TGCAGTGCTAGAGAGGGAACCGGGACAGGGTATCAGCCCCAGCATTTT.

The table lists this clonotype with a few counts. The chain employs TRBV5-1 and TRBJ2-1; weak D call: TRBD1 (5 bases). Trimming cost V 0 bases and J 4 bases, with 14 bases left between them. Germline values: CDR1 SGHRS, CDR2 YFSETQ. This CDR3 has 16 amino acids. As DNA, the CDR3 is TGCGCCAGCAGCTTGGATGGACAAGCGATTTACAATGAGCAGTTCTTC. It yields the protein CASSLDGQAIYNEQFF. Filled out from reference TRBV5-1 and TRBJ2-1, the complete variable domain reads KAGVTQTPRYLIKTRGQQVTLSCSPISGHRSVSWYQQTPGQGLQFLFEYFSETQRNKGNFPGRFSGRQFSNSRSEMNVSTLELGDSALYLCASSLDGQAIYNEQFFGPGTRLTVL.

This rearrangement joins TRBV7-2 to TRBJ2-7; possible D gene TRBD2, 5 bases. CDR3 length: 15 residues. The V gene lost 6 bases and the J gene lost 4 bases, with 19 bases spanning the gap. The germline gives CDR1 SGHTA, CDR2 FQGNSA. This chain's CDR3 is CASSYTLGSGYEQYF. CDR3 coding DNA: TGTGCCAGCAGTTATACCCTAGGGTCGGGATACGAGCAGTACTTC.

This clonotype was counted ten times or more. The chain combines TRBV6-1 with TRBJ2-6, with unresolved D. Germline V gives CDR1 MNHNS, CDR2 SASEGT. Trimming shortened V by 7 bases and J by 3 bases, and 7 bases separated the two germline ends. CDR3 size: 13 residues. CDR3 nucleotide sequence: TGTGCCAGCATGAACCTTGGGGCCAACGTCCTGACTTTC. Its protein product is CASMNLGANVLTF.

The CDR3: CAWSRRVLAEAFF. The CDR3 nucleotides read TGTGCCTGGAGTAGAAGGGTTCTTGCTGAAGCTTTCTTT. The genes are TRBV30 and TRBJ1-1; D is undetermined. This CDR3 region has 13 residues. Trimming removed 2 bases from V and 6 bases from J, with 13 bases in between. Germline CDR1 and CDR2: GTSNPN and SVGIG (reference sequence).

V gene TRBV7-9 combines with J gene TRBJ1-1; D is possibly TRBD1 (5 bases). CDR3 length: 16 amino acids. From germline, CDR1 is SEHNR and CDR2 FQNEAQ (reference sequence). V was clipped by 5 bases and J by 0 bases, with 16 bases between them. This CDR3 is CASSPSGTIMNTEAFF. For the CDR3, the DNA is TGTGCCAGCAGCCCTAGCGGGACGATCATGAACACTGAAGCTTTCTTT.

On this clonotype itself: Just one base apart from a much larger clone, this may be a read error. The CDR3 loop reads CASSLDGTAYAYTF. The CDR3 nucleotides are TGTGCCAGCAGCTTGGACGGGACAGCCTATGCCTACACCTTC. The chain carries TRBV5-5 and TRBJ1-2; 7 nucleotides align to TRBD1. From germline, CDR1 is SGHKS and CDR2 YYEKEE (reference sequence). CDR3 length: 14 residues. Complete variable domain (other parts from reference TRBV5-5 and TRBJ1-2): DAGVTQSPTHLIKTRGQQVTLRCSPISGHKSVSWYQQVLGQGPQFIFQYYEKEERGRGNFPDRFSARQFPNYSSELNVNALLLGDSALYLCASSLDGTAYAYTFGSGTRLTVV.

This clonotype has only a few counts. The gene calls are TRBV10-3 and TRBJ1-1; possible D gene TRBD1, 6 bases. Trimming removed 3 bases from V and 5 bases from J, with 13 bases in between. Germline V gives CDR1 ENHRY, CDR2 SYGVKD. The CDR3 has 14 amino acids. CDR3 nucleotide sequence: TGTGCCATCAGTGACCGGGGGGCGAGAACTGAAGCTTTCTTT. As protein: CAISDRGARTEAFF.

The gene calls are TRBV12-3 or TRBV12-4 and TRBJ1-6; D is uncertain. Trimming removed 4 bases from V and 7 bases from J, with 11 bases in between. This CDR3 contains 14 residues. The CDR3 is CASSSRTGNSPLHF. The DNA for the CDR3 is TGTGCCAGCAGTTCTAGGACGGGAAATTCACCCCTCCACTTT.

This clonotype was seen repeatedly, ten times or more. V usage is TRBV20-1 and J usage is TRBJ2-2; possible D gene TRBD1, 6 bases. CDR3 length: 15 amino acids. Trimming cost V 6 bases and J 1 base, with 15 bases left between them. The germline CDR1 and CDR2 sequences are DFQATT and SNEGSKA (reference sequence). In nucleotides, the CDR3 is TGCAGTGCAACCCGGGACACCTTGAACACCGGGGAGCTGTTTTTT. It yields the protein CSATRDTLNTGELFF.

Only a few counts were recorded for this clonotype. The J gene is TRBJ1-1, the V gene TRBV11-2; tentatively, D is TRBD1 (6 bases). With 0 bases removed from V and 2 bases from J, the gap between germline ends came to 16 bases. The germline CDR1 and CDR2 sequences are SGHAT and FQNNGV. The CDR3 has 17 amino acids. The CDR3 is CASSLEAQGWGNTEAFF. Here the CDR3 DNA reads TGTGCCAGCAGCTTAGAGGCCCAGGGGTGGGGAAACACTGAAGCTTTCTTT.

The sample holds many counts of this clonotype. The chain uses TRBV29-1 and TRBJ2-7; the match to TRBD1 covers 8 bases. CDR1 SQVTM and CDR2 ANQGSEA come from the germline V gene. With 4 bases clipped from V and 6 bases from J, the junction kept 8 bases outside the gene matches. The CDR3 consists of 13 residues. The CDR3 DNA sequence: TGCAGCGTTGTCAGGGGGCAGGGGGGCGAGCAGTACTTC. Translated: CSVVRGQGGEQYF.